This T cell receptor beta chain was captured in a study of cytomegalovirus exposure and HLA in healthy donors. At the level of the study: HLA-typed donors were the source of approximately 80 million unique TCRs, which an early data release held.

The CDR3 totals 14 residues. The V segment lost 7 bases and the J segment 1 base; nucleotides outside the gene matches: 3. CDR1 MNHNS and CDR2 SASEGT come from the germline V gene. 13 Jbeta primers and 60 Vbeta primers were used for the PCR. Some clones are missing from TCRdb's copy, which holds only in-frame ones; the method was immunoSEQ multiplex PCR. The repertoire holds tens of thousands of clones, with less than 70% as singletons. Notes on this clone: What it binds is unknown.

The study, taken as a whole, reports: A missense variant in DCLRE1C was later tied to TCR beta V- and J-gene trimming. The authors later found TCR association rates varying by HLA locus, with DRB1 most and HLA-C fewest.

The V and J genes are TRBV6-1 and TRBJ2-2, with 7 positions matching TRBD1. The origin of this receptor is a human donor in good health. Sequenced input: PBMCs. This chain's CDR3 is CASIRGLNTGELFF. CDR3 in DNA: TGTGCCAGCATTAGGGGGCTGAACACCGGGGAGCTGTTTTTT.